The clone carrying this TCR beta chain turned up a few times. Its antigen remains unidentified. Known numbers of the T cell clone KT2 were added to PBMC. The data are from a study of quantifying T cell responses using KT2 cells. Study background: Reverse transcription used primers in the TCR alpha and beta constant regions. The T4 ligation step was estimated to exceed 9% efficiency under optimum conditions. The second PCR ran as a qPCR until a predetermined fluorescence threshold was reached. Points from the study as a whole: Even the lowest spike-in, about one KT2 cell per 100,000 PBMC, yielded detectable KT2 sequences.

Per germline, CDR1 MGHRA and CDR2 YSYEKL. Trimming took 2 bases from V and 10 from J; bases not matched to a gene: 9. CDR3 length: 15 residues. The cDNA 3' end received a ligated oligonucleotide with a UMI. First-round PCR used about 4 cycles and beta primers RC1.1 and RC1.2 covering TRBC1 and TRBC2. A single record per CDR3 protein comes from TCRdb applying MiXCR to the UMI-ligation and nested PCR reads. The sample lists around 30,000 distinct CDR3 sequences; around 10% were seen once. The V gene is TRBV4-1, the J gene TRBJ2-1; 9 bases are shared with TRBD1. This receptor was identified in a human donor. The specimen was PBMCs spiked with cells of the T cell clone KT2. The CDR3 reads CASSQLGDRAEEQFF. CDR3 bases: TGCGCCAGCAGCCAACTCGGGGACAGGGCGGAGGAGCAGTTCTTC.